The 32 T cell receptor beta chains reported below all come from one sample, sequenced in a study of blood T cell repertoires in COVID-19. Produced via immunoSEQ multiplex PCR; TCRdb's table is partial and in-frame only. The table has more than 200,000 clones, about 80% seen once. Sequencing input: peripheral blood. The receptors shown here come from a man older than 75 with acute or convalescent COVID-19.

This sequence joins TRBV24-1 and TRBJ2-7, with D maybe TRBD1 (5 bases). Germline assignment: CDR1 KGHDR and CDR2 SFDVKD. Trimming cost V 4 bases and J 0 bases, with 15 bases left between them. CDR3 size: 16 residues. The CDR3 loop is CATSDSGIGSSYEQYF. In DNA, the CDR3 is TGTGCCACCAGTGACTCAGGGATTGGGTCCTCCTACGAGCAGTACTTC.

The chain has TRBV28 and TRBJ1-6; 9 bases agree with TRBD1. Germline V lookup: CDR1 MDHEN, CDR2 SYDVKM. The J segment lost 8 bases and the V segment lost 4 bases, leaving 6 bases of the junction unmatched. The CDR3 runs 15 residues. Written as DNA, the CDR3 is TGTGCCAGCAGTTCCGGGACAGGGCGATATTCACCCCTCCACTTT. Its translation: CASSSGTGRYSPLHF.

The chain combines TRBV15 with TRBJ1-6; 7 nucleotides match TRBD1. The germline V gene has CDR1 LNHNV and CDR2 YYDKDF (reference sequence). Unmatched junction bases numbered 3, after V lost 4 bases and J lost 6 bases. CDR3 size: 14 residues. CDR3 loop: CATSINRGNSPLHF. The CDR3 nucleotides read TGTGCCACCAGCATCAACAGGGGTAATTCACCCCTCCACTTT.

CDR3 region: CASSQTQGARYEQYF. CDR3 DNA sequence: TGTGCCAGCAGCCAAACACAGGGGGCCCGCTACGAGCAGTACTTC. The V call is TRBV3-1 (or the pseudogene TRBV3-2), the J call TRBJ2-7; 9 bases line up with TRBD1. The V gene end was trimmed by 2 bases and the J gene end by 3 bases; junction bases not matched to a gene: 5. This CDR3 contains 15 residues. CDR1 and CDR2 (germline): LGHDT, YNNKEL (reference sequence).

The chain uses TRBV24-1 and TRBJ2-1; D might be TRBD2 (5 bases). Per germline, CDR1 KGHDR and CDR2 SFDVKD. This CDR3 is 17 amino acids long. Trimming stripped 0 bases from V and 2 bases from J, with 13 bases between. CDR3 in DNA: TGTGCCACCAGTGATTTGAGAGAGGGAGCTCCCTACAATGAGCAGTTCTTC. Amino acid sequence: CATSDLREGAPYNEQFF.

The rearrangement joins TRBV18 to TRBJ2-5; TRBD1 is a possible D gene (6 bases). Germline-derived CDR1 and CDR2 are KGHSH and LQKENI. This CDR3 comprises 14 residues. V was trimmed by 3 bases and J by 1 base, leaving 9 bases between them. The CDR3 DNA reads TGTGCCAGCTCACCCCAGGGGATCCAAGAGACCCAGTACTTC. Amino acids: CASSPQGIQETQYF.

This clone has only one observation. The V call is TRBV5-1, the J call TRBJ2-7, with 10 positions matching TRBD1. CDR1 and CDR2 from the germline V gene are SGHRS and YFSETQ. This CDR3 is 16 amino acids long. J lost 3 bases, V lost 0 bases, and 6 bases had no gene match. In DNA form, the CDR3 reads TGCGCCAGCAGCTTGGGTCGACAGGGGGCTCACTACGAGCAGTACTTC. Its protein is CASSLGRQGAHYEQYF.

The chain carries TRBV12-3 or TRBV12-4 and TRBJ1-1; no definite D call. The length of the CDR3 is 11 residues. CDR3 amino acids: CATKTRGEAFF. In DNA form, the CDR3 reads TGTGCTACTAAGACCCGAGGCGAAGCTTTCTTT.

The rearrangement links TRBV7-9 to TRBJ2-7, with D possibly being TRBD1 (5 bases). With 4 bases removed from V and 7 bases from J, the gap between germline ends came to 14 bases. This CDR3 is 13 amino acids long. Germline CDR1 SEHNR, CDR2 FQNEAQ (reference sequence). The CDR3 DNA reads TGTGCCAGCAGCTGGGGCATCTCTGGGGAGCAGTACTTC. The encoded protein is CASSWGISGEQYF.

The DNA of the CDR3 is TGTGCCAGCAGTCCGACAGGGGTTGCCAGCTACACCTTC. It yields the protein CASSPTGVASYTF. The chain carries TRBV27 and TRBJ1-2; 8 positions agree with TRBD1. Trimming took 5 bases from V and 9 from J; bases not matched to a gene: 8. The CDR3 is 13 amino acids. Germline CDR1 is MNHEY and CDR2 is SMNVEV (reference sequence).

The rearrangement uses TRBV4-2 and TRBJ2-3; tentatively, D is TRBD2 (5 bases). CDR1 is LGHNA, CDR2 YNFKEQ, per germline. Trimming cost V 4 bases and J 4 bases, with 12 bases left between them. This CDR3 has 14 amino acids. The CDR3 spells CASSPRVTPDTQYF. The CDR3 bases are TGTGCCAGCAGCCCGAGGGTCACTCCAGATACGCAGTATTTT.

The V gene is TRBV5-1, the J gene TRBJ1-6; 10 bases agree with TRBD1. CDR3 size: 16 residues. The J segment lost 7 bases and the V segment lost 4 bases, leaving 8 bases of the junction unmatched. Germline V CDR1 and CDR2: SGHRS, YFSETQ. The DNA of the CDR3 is TGCGCCAGCAGCCTCGGACAGGGGGGAAAGAATTCACCCCTCCACTTT. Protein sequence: CASSLGQGGKNSPLHF.

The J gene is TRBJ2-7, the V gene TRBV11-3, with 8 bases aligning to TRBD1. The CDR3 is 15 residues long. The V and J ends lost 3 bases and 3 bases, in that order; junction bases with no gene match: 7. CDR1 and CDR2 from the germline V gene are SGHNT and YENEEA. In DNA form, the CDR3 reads TGTGCCAGCAGCTTGGGGATGACAGGGGTCTACGAGCAGTACTTC. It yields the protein CASSLGMTGVYEQYF.

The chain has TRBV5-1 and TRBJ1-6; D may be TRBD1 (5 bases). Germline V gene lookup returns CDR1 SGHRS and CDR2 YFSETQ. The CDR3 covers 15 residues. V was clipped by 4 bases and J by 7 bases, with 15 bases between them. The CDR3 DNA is TGCGCCAGCAGCCCCAGGGAAGAGAGGAATTCACCCCTCCACTTT. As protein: CASSPREERNSPLHF.

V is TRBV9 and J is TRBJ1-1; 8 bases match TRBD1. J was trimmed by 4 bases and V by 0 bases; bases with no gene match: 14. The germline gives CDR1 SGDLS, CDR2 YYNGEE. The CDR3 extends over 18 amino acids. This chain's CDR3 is CASSVGFWGGQGVTEAFF. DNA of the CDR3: TGTGCCAGCAGCGTAGGGTTTTGGGGTGGACAGGGAGTCACTGAAGCTTTCTTT.

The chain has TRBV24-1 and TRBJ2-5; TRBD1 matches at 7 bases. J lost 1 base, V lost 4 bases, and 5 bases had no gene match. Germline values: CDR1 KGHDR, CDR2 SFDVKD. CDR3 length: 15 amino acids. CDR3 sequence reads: CATSDPGTAQETQYF. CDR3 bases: TGTGCCACCAGTGACCCTGGGACAGCCCAAGAGACCCAGTACTTC.

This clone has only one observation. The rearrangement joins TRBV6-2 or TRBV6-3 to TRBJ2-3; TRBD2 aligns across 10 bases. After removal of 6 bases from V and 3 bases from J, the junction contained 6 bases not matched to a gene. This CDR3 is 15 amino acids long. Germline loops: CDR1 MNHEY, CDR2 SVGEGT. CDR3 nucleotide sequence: TGTGCCAGCAGCCTAACTAGCGGGGCGACAGATACGCAGTATTTT. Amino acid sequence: CASSLTSGATDTQYF.

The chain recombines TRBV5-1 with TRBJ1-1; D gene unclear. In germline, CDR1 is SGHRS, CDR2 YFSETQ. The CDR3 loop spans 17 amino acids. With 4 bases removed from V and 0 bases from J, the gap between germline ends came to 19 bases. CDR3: CASSTLQGGYMNTEAFF. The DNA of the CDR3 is TGCGCCAGCAGCACCCTCCAAGGAGGGTACATGAACACTGAAGCTTTCTTT.

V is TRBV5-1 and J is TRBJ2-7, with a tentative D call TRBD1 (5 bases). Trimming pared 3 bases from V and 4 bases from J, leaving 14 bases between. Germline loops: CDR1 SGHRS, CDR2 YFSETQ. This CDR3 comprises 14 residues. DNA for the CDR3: TGCGCCAGCAGCTGGGGCTCCGCACCATACGAGCAGTACTTC. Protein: CASSWGSAPYEQYF.

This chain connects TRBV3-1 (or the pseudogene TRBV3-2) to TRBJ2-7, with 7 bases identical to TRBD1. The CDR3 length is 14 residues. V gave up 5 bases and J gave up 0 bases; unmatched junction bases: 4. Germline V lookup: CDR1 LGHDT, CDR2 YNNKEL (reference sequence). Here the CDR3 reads CASSGTDSSYEQYF. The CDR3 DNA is TGTGCCAGCAGCGGGACAGATAGCTCCTACGAGCAGTACTTC.

Written as DNA, the CDR3 is TGTGCCAGCAGTAAATGGCAGGGGGCCGCTCAGCCCCAGCATTTT. It translates to CASSKWQGAAQPQHF. J is TRBJ1-5 and V is TRBV6-6; 8 bases match TRBD1. The junction had 9 bases not matched to a gene; V was cut back by 5 bases and J by 6 bases. The CDR3 loop spans 15 amino acids. Germline V gene data show CDR1 as MNHNY and CDR2 as SVGAGI (reference sequence).

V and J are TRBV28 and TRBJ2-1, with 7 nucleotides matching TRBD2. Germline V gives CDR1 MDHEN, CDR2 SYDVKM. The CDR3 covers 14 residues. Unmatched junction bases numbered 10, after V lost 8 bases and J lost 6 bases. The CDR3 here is CASYNWGGSNEQFF. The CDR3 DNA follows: TGTGCCAGCTATAACTGGGGGGGAAGCAATGAGCAGTTCTTC.

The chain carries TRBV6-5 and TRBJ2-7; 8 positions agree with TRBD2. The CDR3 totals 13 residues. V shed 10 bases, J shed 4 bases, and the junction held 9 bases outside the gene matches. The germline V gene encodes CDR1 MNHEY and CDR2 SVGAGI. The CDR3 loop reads CATRGGGTYEQYF. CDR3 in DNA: TGTGCCACCCGGGGGGGCGGGACTTACGAGCAGTACTTC.

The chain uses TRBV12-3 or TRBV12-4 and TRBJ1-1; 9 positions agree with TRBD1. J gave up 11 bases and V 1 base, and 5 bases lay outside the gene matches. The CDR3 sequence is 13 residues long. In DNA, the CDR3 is TGTGCCAGCAGTTTAGAACAGGGGGCATACGCTTTCTTT. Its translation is CASSLEQGAYAFF.

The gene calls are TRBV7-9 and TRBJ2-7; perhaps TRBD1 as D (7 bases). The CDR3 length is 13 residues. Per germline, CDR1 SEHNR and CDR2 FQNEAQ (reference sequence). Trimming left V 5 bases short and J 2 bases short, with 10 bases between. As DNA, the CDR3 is TGTGCCAGCAGCGCGGGGACAGCCTACGAGCAGTACTTC. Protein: CASSAGTAYEQYF. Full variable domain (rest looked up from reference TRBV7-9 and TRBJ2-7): DTGVSQNPRHKITKRGQNVTFRCDPISEHNRLYWYRQTLGQGPEFLTYFQNEAQLEKSRLLSDRFSAERPKGSFSTLEIQRTEQGDSAMYLCASSAGTAYEQYFGPGTRLTVT.

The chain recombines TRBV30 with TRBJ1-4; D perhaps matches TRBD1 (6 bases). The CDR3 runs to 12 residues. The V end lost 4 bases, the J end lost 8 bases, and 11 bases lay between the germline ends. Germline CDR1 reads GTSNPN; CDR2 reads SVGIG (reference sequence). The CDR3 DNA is TGTGCCTGGACACAGGGTCAGGAAAAACTGTTTTTT. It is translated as CAWTQGQEKLFF.

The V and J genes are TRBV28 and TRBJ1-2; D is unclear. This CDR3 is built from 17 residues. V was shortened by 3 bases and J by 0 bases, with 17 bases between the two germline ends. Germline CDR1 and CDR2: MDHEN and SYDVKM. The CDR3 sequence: CASSFPEGSGANYGYTF. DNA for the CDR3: TGTGCCAGCAGTTTCCCGGAGGGTAGTGGAGCTAACTATGGCTACACCTTC.

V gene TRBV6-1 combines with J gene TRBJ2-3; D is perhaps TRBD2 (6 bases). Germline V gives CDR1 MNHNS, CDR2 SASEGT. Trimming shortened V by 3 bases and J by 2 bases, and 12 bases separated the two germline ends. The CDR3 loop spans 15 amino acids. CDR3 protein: CASSEAGISTDTQYF. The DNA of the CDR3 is TGTGCCAGCAGTGAGGCGGGGATCTCCACAGATACGCAGTATTTT.

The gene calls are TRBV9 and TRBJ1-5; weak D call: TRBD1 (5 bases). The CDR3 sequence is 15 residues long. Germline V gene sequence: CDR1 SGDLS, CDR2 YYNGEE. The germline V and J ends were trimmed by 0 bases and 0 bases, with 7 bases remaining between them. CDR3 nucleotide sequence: TGTGCCAGCAGCGTAGGGACAACTAGCAATCAGCCCCAGCATTTT. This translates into CASSVGTTSNQPQHF.

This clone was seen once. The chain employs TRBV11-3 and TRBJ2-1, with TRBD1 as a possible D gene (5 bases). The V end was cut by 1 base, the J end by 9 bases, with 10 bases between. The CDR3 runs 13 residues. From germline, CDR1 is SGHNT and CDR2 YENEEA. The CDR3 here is CASSLGGASEQFF. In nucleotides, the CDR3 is TGTGCCAGCAGCTTAGGTGGGGCGAGTGAGCAGTTCTTC.

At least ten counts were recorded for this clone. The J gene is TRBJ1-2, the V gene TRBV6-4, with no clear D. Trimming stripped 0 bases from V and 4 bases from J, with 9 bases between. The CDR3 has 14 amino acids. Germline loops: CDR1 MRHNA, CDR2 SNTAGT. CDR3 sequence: CASSDSTGSYGYTF. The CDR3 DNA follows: TGTGCCAGCAGTGACTCGACCGGGAGCTATGGCTACACCTTC.

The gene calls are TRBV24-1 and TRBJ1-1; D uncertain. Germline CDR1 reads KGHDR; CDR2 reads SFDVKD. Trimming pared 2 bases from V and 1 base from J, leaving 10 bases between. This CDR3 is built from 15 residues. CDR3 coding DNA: TGTGCCACCAGTGATTCCGGCACGGGGAACACTGAAGCTTTCTTT. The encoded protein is CATSDSGTGNTEAFF.